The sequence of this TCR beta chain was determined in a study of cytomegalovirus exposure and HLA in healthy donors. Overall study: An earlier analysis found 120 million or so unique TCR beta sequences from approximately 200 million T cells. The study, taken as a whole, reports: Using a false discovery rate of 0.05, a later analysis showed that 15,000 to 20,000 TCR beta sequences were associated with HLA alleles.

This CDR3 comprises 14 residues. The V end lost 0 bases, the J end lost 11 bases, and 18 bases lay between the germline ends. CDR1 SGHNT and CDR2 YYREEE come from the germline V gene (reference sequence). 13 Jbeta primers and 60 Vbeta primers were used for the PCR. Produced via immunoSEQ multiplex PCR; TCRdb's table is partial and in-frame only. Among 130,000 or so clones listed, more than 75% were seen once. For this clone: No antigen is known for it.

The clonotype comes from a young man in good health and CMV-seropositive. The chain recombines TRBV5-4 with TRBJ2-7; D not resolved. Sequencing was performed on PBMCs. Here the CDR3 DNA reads TGTGCCAGCAGCTTGGCCGGTGAACCCACGTCAAAGTACTTC. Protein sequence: CASSLAGEPTSKYF.